This T cell receptor beta chain was sequenced in a study of spatial heterogeneity in lung cancer. Study-level background: Alpha-chain detections were consistently fewer than beta-chain detections among the sequences.

The time point denotes: blood at routine non-recurrence follow-up after resection. Unsorted whole RNA of tumor, nontumor lung or frozen PBMC was sequenced. Trimming cost V 0 bases and J 2 bases, with 13 bases left between them. The CDR3 has 16 residues. Germline values: CDR1 MNHEY, CDR2 SVGEGT. TCRdb reanalysed the 5' RACE reads using MiXCR and keeps one entry per CDR3 protein. This sample has around 110,000 distinct CDR3 sequences; approximately 12% occur once, and the top ten carry around 17%. This clonotype has a handful of counts. Sequencing was performed on PBMCs, taken at follow-up. This TCR came from a male donor with early-stage non-small cell lung cancer. The chain combines TRBV6-2 or TRBV6-3 with TRBJ2-5; possible D gene TRBD1, 5 bases. This chain's CDR3 is CASSYSRGTIQETQYF. CDR3 in DNA: TGTGCCAGCAGTTACTCAAGGGGCACGATTCAAGAGACCCAGTACTTC.